This TCR beta chain was documented in a study of blood T cell repertoires in COVID-19. Looking at the study overall: Nucleic acid was either cDNA or gDNA, and it came from T cells, B-cell-depleted T cells, or PBMCs.

In the authors' methods: Reference gene primer amplification yielded estimated nucleated cell counts. Sequencing was performed with immunoSEQ multiplex PCR; in TCRdb, only in-frame clones are kept and a portion is missing. The D gene and trimming were derived from the DNA, and the V and J assignments and clone size from that table. The top ten hold 5.9% of the sample, which has 130,000 or so clones, around four fifths seen once. V lost 8 bases to trimming and J lost 1 base; unmatched junction nucleotides: 2. The germline V gene has CDR1 SNHLY and CDR2 FYNNEI. The CDR3 is made up of 13 amino acids. The chain joins TRBV2 to TRBJ2-1; 7 bases are shared with TRBD2. The sample taken for sequencing was peripheral blood. This sequence originates from an elderly man with active or convalescent COVID-19. CDR3 DNA sequence: TGTGCCAGCTTGGGGGGGTCCTACAATGAGCAGTTCTTC. Amino acid sequence: CASLGGSYNEQFF.